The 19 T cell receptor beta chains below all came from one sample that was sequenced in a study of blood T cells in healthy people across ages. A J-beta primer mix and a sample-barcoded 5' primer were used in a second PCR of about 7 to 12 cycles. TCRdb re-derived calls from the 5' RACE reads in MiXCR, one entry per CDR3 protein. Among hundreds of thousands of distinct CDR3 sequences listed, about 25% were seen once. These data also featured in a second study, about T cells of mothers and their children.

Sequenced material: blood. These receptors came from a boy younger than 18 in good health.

The CDR3 bases are TGTGCCAGCACCAGGACAGCTCAAGCTTTCTTT. Its translation: CASTRTAQAFF. The genes are TRBV12-3 or TRBV12-4 and TRBJ1-1; maybe TRBD1 (6 bases). Trimming shortened V by 7 bases and J by 9 bases, and 12 bases separated the two germline ends. The CDR3 is 11 residues long.

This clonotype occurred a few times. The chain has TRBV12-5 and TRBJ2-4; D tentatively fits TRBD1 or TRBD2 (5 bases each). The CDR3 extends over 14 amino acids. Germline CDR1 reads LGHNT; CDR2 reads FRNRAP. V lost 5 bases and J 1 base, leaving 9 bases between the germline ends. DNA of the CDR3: TGTGCTAGTGGTCTGGGGGTGGCCAAAAACATTCAGTACTTC. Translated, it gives CASGLGVAKNIQYF.

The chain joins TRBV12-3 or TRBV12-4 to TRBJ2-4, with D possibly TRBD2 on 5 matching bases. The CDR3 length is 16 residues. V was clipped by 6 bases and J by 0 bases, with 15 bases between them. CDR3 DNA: TGTGCCAGCAGCCCGAGGGCTGGGTTAGCCAAAAACATTCAGTACTTC. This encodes CASSPRAGLAKNIQYF.

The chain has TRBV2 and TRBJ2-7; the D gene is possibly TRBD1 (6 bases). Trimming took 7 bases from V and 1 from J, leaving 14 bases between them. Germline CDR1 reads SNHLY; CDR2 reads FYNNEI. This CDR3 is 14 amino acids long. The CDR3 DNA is TGTGCCAGCAAGAGGACAGATCCTTCCTACGAGCAGTACTTC. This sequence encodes CASKRTDPSYEQYF.

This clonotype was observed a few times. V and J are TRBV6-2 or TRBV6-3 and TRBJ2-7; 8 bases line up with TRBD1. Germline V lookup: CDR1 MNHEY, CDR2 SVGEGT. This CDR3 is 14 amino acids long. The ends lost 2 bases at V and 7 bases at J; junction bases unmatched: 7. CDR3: CASSYDMDRVEQYF. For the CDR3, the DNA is TGTGCCAGCAGTTACGATATGGACAGGGTTGAGCAGTACTTC.

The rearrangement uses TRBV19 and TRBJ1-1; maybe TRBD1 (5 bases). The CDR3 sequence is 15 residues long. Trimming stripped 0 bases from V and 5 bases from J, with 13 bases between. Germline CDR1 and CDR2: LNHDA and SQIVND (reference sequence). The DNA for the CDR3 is TGTGCCAGTAGTATAGAACGGCCAGGGACGACTGAAGCTTTCTTT. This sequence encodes CASSIERPGTTEAFF.

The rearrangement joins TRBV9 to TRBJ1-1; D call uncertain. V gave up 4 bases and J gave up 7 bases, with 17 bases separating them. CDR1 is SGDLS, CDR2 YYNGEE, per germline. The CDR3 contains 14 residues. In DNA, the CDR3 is TGTGCCAGCAGCACGACCAGGACGGAGGATGAAGCTTTCTTT. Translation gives CASSTTRTEDEAFF.

The CDR3 bases are TGTGCCAGCAGTGATATTGCGGGAGGGAGGGCAGATACGCAGTATTTT. This codes for CASSDIAGGRADTQYF. The chain joins TRBV6-1 to TRBJ2-3; 9 positions agree with TRBD2. Per the germline V gene, CDR1 is MNHNS and CDR2 is SASEGT. The CDR3 is made up of 16 amino acids. With 3 bases clipped from V and 4 bases from J, the junction kept 8 bases outside the gene matches.

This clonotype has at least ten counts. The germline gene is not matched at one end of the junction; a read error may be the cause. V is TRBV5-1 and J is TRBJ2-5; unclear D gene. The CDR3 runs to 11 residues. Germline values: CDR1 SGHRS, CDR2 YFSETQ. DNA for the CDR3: TGTGCCAGCAGCCACGGAGAGACCCAGTACTTC. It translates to CASSHGETQYF.

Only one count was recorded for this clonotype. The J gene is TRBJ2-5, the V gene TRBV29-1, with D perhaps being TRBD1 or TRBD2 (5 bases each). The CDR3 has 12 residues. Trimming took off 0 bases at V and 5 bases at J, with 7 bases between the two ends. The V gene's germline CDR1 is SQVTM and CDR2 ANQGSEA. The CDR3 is CSVEEGEETQYF. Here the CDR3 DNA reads TGCAGCGTTGAAGAAGGGGAGGAGACCCAGTACTTC.

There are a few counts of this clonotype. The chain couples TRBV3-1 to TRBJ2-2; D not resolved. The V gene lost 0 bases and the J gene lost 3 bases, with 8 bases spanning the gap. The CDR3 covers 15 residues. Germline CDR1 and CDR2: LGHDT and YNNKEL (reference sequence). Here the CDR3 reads CASSQEQSYTGELFF. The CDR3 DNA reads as TGTGCCAGCAGCCAAGAGCAGTCATACACCGGGGAGCTGTTTTTT. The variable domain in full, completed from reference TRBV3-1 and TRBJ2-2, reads DTAVSQTPKYLVTQMGNDKSIKCEQNLGHDTMYWYKQDSKKFLKIMFSYNNKELIINETVPNRFSPKSPDKAHLNLHINSLELGDSAVYFCASSQEQSYTGELFFGEGSRLTVL.

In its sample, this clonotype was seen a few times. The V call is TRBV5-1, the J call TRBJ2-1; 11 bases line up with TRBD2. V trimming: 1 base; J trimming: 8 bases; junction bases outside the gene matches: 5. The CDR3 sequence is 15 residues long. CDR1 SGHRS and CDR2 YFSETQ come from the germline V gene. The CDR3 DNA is TGCGCCAGCAGCTTGCAAACTAGCGGGGGACATGAGCAGTTCTTC. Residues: CASSLQTSGGHEQFF.

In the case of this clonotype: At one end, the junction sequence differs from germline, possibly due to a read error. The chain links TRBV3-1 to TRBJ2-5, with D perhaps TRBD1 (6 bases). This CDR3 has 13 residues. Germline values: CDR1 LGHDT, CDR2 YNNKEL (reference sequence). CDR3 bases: TGTGCCAGCGGCCAAGAACAGGGCGAGACCCAGTACTTC. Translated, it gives CASGQEQGETQYF.

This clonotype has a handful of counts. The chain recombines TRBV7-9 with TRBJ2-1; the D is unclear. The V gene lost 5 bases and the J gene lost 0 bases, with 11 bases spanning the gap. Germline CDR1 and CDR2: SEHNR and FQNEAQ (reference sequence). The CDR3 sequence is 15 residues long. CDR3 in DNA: TGTGCCAGCAGCGGCGACGGAAGCTCCTACAATGAGCAGTTCTTC. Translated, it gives CASSGDGSSYNEQFF.

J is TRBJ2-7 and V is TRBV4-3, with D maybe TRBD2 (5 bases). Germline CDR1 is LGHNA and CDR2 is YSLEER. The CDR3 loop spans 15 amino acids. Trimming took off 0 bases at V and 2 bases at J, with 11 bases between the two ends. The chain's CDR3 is CASSQDRSATYEQYF. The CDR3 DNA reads TGCGCCAGCAGCCAAGATCGTAGCGCTACCTACGAGCAGTACTTC.

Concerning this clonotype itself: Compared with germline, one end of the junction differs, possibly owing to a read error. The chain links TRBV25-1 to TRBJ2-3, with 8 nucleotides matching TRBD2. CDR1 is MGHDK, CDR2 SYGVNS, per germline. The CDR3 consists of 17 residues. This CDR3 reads CASSDRQEREFEETQYF. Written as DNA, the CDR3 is TGTGCCAGCAGTGATCGTCAAGAGCGGGAGTTCGAAGAGACCCAGTACTTT.

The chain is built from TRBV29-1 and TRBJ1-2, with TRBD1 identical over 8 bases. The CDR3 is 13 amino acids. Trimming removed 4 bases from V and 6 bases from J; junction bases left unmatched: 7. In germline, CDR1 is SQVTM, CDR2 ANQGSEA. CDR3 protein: CSVAILQGDGYTF. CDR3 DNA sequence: TGCAGCGTTGCCATACTACAGGGGGATGGCTACACCTTC.

CDR3 sequence reads: CASSQNRGTGKNTGELFF. The CDR3 DNA reads as TGTGCCAGCAGTCAGAATCGCGGGACAGGGAAAAACACCGGGGAGCTGTTTTTT. This chain connects TRBV25-1 to TRBJ2-2; 9 nucleotides align to TRBD1. Losses at the gene ends were 5 bases for V and 2 bases for J; bases not matched to a gene: 12. The CDR3 has 18 amino acids. Germline V gives CDR1 MGHDK, CDR2 SYGVNS.

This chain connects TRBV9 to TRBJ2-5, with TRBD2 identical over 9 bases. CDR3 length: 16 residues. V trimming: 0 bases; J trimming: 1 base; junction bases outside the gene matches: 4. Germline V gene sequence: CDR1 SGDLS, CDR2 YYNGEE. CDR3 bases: TGTGCCAGCAGCGTAGGGTTAGCGGGGGTCCAAGAGACCCAGTACTTC. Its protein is CASSVGLAGVQETQYF.